A single sample gave rise to the 21 T cell receptor beta chains below, sequenced in a study of vaccination and CD4 T cells after COVID-19. The study sequenced cultured CD4+ T cell DNA using the Oncomine TCR Beta short-read assay. MiXCR, applied by TCRdb to the PCR reads, yields one record per CDR3 protein. The table records some 20,000 distinct CDR3 sequences, 26% of them present only once. The treatment: approximately 9-day PBMC culture with coronavirus spike peptide pools or control peptides (ViraFEST assay). Their antigens remain unidentified. The sequencing sample was made of cultured CD4+ T cells from blood. Source of these receptors: a human donor with COVID-19.

The chain is built from TRBV4-1 and TRBJ2-1; tentatively, D is TRBD2 (6 bases). V was shortened by 8 bases and J by 4 bases, with 12 bases between the two germline ends. The CDR3 extends over 13 amino acids. Germline V CDR1 and CDR2: MGHRA, YSYEKL. In DNA form, the CDR3 reads TGCGCCAGCGGCGGGGCGTCTTACAATGAGCAGTTCTTC. Protein product: CASGGASYNEQFF.

This clonotype is medium-sized (0.01 to 0.1%) by share. The chain couples TRBV15 to TRBJ1-5; 7 bases align to TRBD1. The CDR3 totals 16 residues. Unmatched junction bases numbered 7, after V lost 0 bases and J lost 5 bases. Germline-derived CDR1 and CDR2 are LNHNV and YYDKDF (reference sequence). CDR3 region: CATSRDSGTAYQPQHF. DNA of the CDR3: TGTGCCACCAGCAGAGATTCCGGGACAGCCTATCAGCCCCAGCATTTT. The variable domain in full, completed from reference TRBV15 and TRBJ1-5, reads DAMVIQNPRYQVTQFGKPVTLSCSQTLNHNVMYWYQQKSSQAPKLLFHYYDKDFNNEADTPDNFQSRRPNTSFCFLDIRSPGLGDTAMYLCATSRDSGTAYQPQHFGDGTRLSIL.

The sample holds a few counts of this clonotype. The chain links TRBV6-2 or TRBV6-3 to TRBJ2-7; no clear D gene. V was pared by 4 bases and J by 7 bases, with 17 bases between. The CDR3 runs 14 residues. CDR1 and CDR2 (germline): MNHEY, SVGEGT. DNA for the CDR3: TGTGCCAGCAGTTCGACTCTAAGACTTCGGGAGCAGTACTTC. Its protein is CASSSTLRLREQYF.

The chain carries TRBV4-3 and TRBJ1-3, with unresolved D. The V gene lost 4 bases and the J gene lost 2 bases, with 18 bases spanning the gap. The CDR3 runs 17 residues. Per germline, CDR1 LGHNA and CDR2 YSLEER. The CDR3 DNA sequence: TGCGCCAGCAGCCGGGTTTTGGCTAGTGCCGCTGGAAACACCATATATTTT. Translated, it gives CASSRVLASAAGNTIYF.

This chain links TRBV7-2 with TRBJ2-2, with a possible D match to TRBD1 (5 bases). The germline CDR1 and CDR2 sequences are SGHTA and FQGNSA. The CDR3 loop spans 15 amino acids. V shed 2 bases and J shed 1 base, with 8 bases lying between them. CDR3 sequence (DNA): TGTGCCAGCAGCTTAAACAGGAGGAACACCGGGGAGCTGTTTTTT. Its translation: CASSLNRRNTGELFF.

The chain employs TRBV24-1 and TRBJ1-2; 7 bases are a match to TRBD1. Germline V CDR1 and CDR2: KGHDR, SFDVKD. V was clipped by 4 bases and J by 5 bases; unmatched bases: 9. This CDR3 is 15 amino acids long. The CDR3 loop is CATSETGTEVYGYTF. CDR3 DNA sequence: TGTGCCACCAGTGAGACTGGGACAGAGGTTTATGGCTACACCTTC.

The chain employs TRBV11-2 and TRBJ2-1; tentative D call: TRBD1 (6 bases). The ends were cut back, 1 base at V and 0 bases at J, with 13 bases in the middle. Germline CDR1 SGHAT, CDR2 FQNNGV. The CDR3 consists of 17 residues. In nucleotides, the CDR3 is TGTGCCAGCAGCTTAGGAGTGGGGGCTAGCTCCTACAATGAGCAGTTCTTC. It specifies CASSLGVGASSYNEQFF.

This clonotype was detected a few times. The J gene is TRBJ1-5, the V gene TRBV12-3 or TRBV12-4, with a possible D match to TRBD1 (6 bases). The V end lost 8 bases, the J end lost 0 bases, and 17 bases lay between the germline ends. The CDR3 has 16 residues. The CDR3 DNA reads as TGTGCCAGCTGTCGGCGGGGGGGCGATAGCAATCAGCCCCAGCATTTT. Encoded protein: CASCRRGGDSNQPQHF.

This clonotype has only a few counts. The chain combines TRBV2 with TRBJ1-1; D gene ambiguous. Germline V gives CDR1 SNHLY, CDR2 FYNNEI. Trimming stripped 1 base from V and 4 bases from J, with 10 bases between. The CDR3 contains 14 residues. The CDR3 DNA reads as TGTGCCAGCAGTGAAGTGGCAGTTTCCACTGAAGCTTTCTTT. It translates to CASSEVAVSTEAFF.

The chain joins TRBV7-2 to TRBJ2-7; D ambiguous. The CDR3 loop spans 12 amino acids. V lost 5 bases and J lost 7, with 12 bases in between. Germline CDR1 and CDR2: SGHTA and FQGNSA. The CDR3 region has the DNA TGTGCCAGCAGCAGCCGGGCCCAGGAGCAGTACTTC. Amino acid sequence: CASSSRAQEQYF.

The rearrangement links TRBV11-1 to TRBJ1-1; D not certain. Trimming took 5 bases from V and 7 from J, leaving 11 bases between them. The germline CDR1 and CDR2 sequences are SGHAT and FQDESV (reference sequence). The CDR3 extends over 12 amino acids. The CDR3 here is CASSPRAVEAFF. The CDR3 bases are TGTGCCAGCAGCCCGAGGGCAGTTGAAGCTTTCTTT.

This clonotype was seen only a few times. The rearrangement joins TRBV20-1 to TRBJ1-2, with D unresolved. Germline V CDR1 and CDR2: DFQATT, SNEGSKA (reference sequence). The V end lost 2 bases, the J end lost 4 bases, and 8 bases lay between the germline ends. This CDR3 has 12 amino acids. The CDR3 protein is CSARSGFYGYTF. DNA for the CDR3: TGCAGTGCTAGATCGGGGTTCTATGGCTACACCTTC.

This chain joins TRBV28 and TRBJ1-5; D perhaps matches TRBD1 (6 bases). CDR3 length: 16 amino acids. Germline V gene data show CDR1 as MDHEN and CDR2 as SYDVKM. Between the trimmed V and J ends, which lost 3 bases and 2 bases, there was a span of 14 bases. CDR3 protein: CASSFRGGAGNQPQHF. In nucleotides, the CDR3 is TGTGCCAGCAGTTTCCGGGGGGGGGCCGGCAATCAGCCCCAGCATTTT. The full variable domain, its missing parts supplied by reference TRBV28 and TRBJ1-5, is DVKVTQSSRYLVKRTGEKVFLECVQDMDHENMFWYRQDPGLGLRLIYFSYDVKMKEKGDIPEGYSVSREKKERFSLILESASTNQTSMYLCASSFRGGAGNQPQHFGDGTRLSIL.

The genes are TRBV7-2 and TRBJ2-3; D may be TRBD1 or TRBD2 (5 bases each). Trimming took 5 bases from V and 4 from J, leaving 19 bases between them. The length of the CDR3 is 16 residues. The germline gives CDR1 SGHTA, CDR2 FQGNSA. CDR3 sequence: CASSSRDPGRADTQYF. Here the CDR3 DNA reads TGTGCCAGCAGCAGCCGGGACCCAGGTCGGGCAGATACGCAGTATTTT.

This sequence joins TRBV28 and TRBJ1-3, with TRBD1 matching over 9 bases. V shed 8 bases and J 6 bases; nucleotides not matched to a gene: 2. Germline V gives CDR1 MDHEN, CDR2 SYDVKM. The CDR3 covers 12 residues. This chain's CDR3 is CASGTGKNTIYF. The CDR3, as DNA: TGTGCCAGCGGGACAGGGAAAAACACCATATATTTT.

V gene TRBV6-1 combines with J gene TRBJ2-7; possibly TRBD1 for D (5 bases). Trimming took 1 base from V and 5 from J, leaving 21 bases between them. CDR3 length equals 17 residues. Germline lookup yields CDR1 MNHNS and CDR2 SASEGT. CDR3 sequence: CASSEVVYRPSQDEQYF. CDR3 nucleotides: TGTGCCAGCAGTGAAGTAGTGTACAGGCCATCCCAGGACGAGCAGTACTTC.

The V and J genes are TRBV19 and TRBJ2-7; 10 positions match TRBD2. This CDR3 region has 17 residues. Trimming at V came to 6 bases and at J to 0 bases, leaving 11 bases not matched to a gene. Germline V gene data show CDR1 as LNHDA and CDR2 as SQIVND (reference sequence). CDR3 amino acids: CASRSASGGRGSYEQYF. The DNA for the CDR3 is TGTGCCAGTAGGTCGGCTAGCGGGGGTCGAGGCTCCTACGAGCAGTACTTC.

In the case of this clonotype: At one end the junction does not follow the germline gene, possibly because of a read error. This chain connects TRBV30 to TRBJ2-6; perhaps TRBD2 as D (6 bases). The CDR3 runs to 14 residues. Germline lookup yields CDR1 GTSNPN and CDR2 SVGIG (reference sequence). The CDR3 here is CARRVGAGANVLTF. In nucleotides, the CDR3 is TGTGCCCGGAGGGTAGGGGCTGGGGCCAACGTCCTGACTTTC.

The chain is built from TRBV11-2 and TRBJ2-5, with D unresolved. The CDR3 sequence is 14 residues long. V was pared by 2 bases and J by 2 bases, with 9 bases between. Germline V lookup: CDR1 SGHAT, CDR2 FQNNGV. CDR3: CASSLLARQETQYF. The CDR3 bases are TGTGCCAGCAGCTTACTGGCCAGACAAGAGACCCAGTACTTC.

The J gene is TRBJ1-3, the V gene TRBV11-2; D is ambiguous. Germline-derived CDR1 and CDR2 are SGHAT and FQNNGV. Deletions cut 5 bases from V and 0 bases from J, with 11 bases between. The CDR3 has 15 amino acids. CDR3 region: CASSMTALSGNTIYF. CDR3 coding DNA: TGTGCCAGCAGCATGACCGCGCTCTCTGGAAACACCATATATTTT.

The J gene is TRBJ2-3, the V gene TRBV6-2 or TRBV6-3, with 10 bases that match TRBD2. This CDR3 spans 14 amino acids. The germline V gene has CDR1 MNHEY and CDR2 SVGEGT. With 10 bases clipped from V and 4 bases from J, the junction kept 8 bases outside the gene matches. CDR3 region: CATTLAGASDTQYF. CDR3 bases: TGTGCCACCACCCTAGCGGGGGCTTCAGATACGCAGTATTTT.